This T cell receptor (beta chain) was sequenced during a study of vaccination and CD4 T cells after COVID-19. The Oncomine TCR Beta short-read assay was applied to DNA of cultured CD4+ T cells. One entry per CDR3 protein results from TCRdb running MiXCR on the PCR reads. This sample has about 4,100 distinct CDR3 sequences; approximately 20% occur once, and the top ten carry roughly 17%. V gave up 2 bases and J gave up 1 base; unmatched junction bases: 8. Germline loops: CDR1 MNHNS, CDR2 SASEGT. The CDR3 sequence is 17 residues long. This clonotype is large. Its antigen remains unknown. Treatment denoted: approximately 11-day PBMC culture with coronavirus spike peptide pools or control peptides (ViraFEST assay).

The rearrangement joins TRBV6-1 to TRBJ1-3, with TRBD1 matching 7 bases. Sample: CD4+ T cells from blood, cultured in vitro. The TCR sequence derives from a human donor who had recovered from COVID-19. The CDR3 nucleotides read TGTGCCAGCAGTGAAATTTCAGGGGGGACATCTGGAAACACCATATATTTT. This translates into CASSEISGGTSGNTIYF.